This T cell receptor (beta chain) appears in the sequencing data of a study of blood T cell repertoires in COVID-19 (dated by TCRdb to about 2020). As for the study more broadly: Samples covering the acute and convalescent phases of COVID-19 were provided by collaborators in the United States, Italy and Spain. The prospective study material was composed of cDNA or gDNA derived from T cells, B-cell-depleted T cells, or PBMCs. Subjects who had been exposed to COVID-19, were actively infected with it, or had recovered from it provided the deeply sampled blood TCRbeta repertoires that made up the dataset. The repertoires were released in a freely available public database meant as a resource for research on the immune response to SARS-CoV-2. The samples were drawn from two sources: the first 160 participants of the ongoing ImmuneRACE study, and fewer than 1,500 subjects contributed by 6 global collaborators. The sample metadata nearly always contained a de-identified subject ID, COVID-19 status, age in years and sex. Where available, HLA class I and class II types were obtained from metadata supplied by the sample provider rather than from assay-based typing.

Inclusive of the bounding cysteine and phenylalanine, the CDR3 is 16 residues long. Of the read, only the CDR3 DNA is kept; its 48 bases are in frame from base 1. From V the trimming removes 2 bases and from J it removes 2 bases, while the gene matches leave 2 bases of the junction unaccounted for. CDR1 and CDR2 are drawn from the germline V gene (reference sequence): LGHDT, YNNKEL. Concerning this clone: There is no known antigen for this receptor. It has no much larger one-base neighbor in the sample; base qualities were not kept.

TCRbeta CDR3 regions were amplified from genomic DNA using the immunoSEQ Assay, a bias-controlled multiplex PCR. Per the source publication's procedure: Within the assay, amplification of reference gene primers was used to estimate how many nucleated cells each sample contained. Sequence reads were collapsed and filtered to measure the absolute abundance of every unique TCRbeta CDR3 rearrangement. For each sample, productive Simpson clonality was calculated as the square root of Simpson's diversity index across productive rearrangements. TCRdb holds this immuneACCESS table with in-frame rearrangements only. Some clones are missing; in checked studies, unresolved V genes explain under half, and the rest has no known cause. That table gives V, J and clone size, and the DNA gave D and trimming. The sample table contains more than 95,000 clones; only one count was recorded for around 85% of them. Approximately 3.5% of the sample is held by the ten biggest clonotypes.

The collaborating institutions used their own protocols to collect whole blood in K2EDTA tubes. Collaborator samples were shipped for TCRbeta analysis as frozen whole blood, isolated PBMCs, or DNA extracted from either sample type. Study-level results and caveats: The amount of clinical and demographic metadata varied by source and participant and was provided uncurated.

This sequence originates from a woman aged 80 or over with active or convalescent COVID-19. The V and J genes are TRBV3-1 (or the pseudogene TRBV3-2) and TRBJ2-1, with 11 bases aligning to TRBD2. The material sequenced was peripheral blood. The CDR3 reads CASSQLGLAAYNEQFF. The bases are TGTGCCAGCAGCCAACTGGGACTAGCGGCCTACAATGAGCAGTTCTTC.